These T cell receptor beta chains were read from a single sample in a study of T cell responses to AZD1222 COVID-19 vaccine. The method was immunoSEQ multiplex PCR; TCRdb's version includes in-frame clones alone and lacks a portion of them. The table shows more than 75,000 clones, with 83% occurring only once. This specimen was peripheral blood, taken 28 days after the second AZD1222 dose. All receptors come from an adult who received the AZD1222 COVID-19 vaccine. Each CDR3 is given with its conserved first and last residue. A D gene is named only where the DNA matches it firmly. Expanded clones get a size class; other rows say once, few or many, or leave the size out.

>TRBV19|15|.|.|TRBJ1-1
CASSILGFGNTEAFF
TGTGCCAGTAGTATACTTGGATTTGGGAACACTGAAGCTTTCTTT
>TRBV3-1/TRBV3-2|14|TRBD1|.|TRBJ2-7
CASSQDHDRDEQYF
TGTGCCAGCAGCCAAGACCATGACAGGGACGAGCAGTACTTC
>TRBV7-2|15|.|.|TRBJ2-1
CASSDGGALGNEQFF
TGTGCCAGCAGTGATGGGGGGGCTCTGGGGAATGAGCAGTTCTTC
>TRBV6-5|15|.|.|TRBJ1-1
CASSSGQPLNTEAFF
TGTGCCAGCAGTTCAGGACAGCCGCTGAACACTGAAGCTTTCTTT
>TRBV5-1|15|TRBD2|.|TRBJ2-1
CASSFSGSNYNEQFF
TGCGCCAGCAGCTTTAGCGGGAGTAACTACAATGAGCAGTTCTTC
>TRBV11-2|16|.|.|TRBJ1-1
CASSLAAALGNTEAFF
TGTGCCAGCAGCTTAGCTGCCGCCCTCGGGAACACTGAAGCTTTCTTT
>TRBV4-3|19|TRBD1|.|TRBJ1-2
CASSQGVGRGRLEFYGYTF
TGCGCCAGCAGCCAAGGGGTAGGGAGGGGGCGCCTGGAGTTCTATGGCTACACCTTC
>TRBV7-9|14|.|.|TRBJ1-1
CASSPRAGNTEAFF
TGTGCCAGCAGCCCCAGGGCCGGGAACACTGAAGCTTTCTTT
>TRBV19|14|TRBD2|.|TRBJ2-3
CASSYGLARGTQYF
TGTGCCAGTAGTTACGGACTAGCGAGGGGTACGCAGTATTTT
>TRBV4-3|17|.|.|TRBJ2-1
CASSQELAGSSYNEQFF
TGCGCCAGCAGCCAAGAGTTGGCGGGGAGCTCCTACAATGAGCAGTTCTTC
>TRBV28|15|.|.|TRBJ1-2
CASSFFTSLNSGYTF
TGTGCCAGCAGTTTCTTCACTAGTCTTAACTCTGGCTACACCTTC
>TRBV28|14|.|.|TRBJ1-2
CASSSGDTNYGYTF
TGTGCCAGCAGTTCGGGGGACACCAACTATGGCTACACCTTC
>TRBV30|14|TRBD1|.|TRBJ1-6
CAWSTGTGDSPLHF
TGTGCCTGGAGTACCGGGACAGGGGATTCACCCCTCCACTTT
>TRBV28|14|.|.|TRBJ1-2
CASSLTGSGYGYTF
TGTGCCAGCAGTTTAACAGGGTCTGGCTATGGCTACACCTTC
>TRBV28|17|TRBD2|.|TRBJ2-1
CASSSLAGASSYNEQFF
TGTGCCAGCAGTTCCTTAGCGGGAGCTAGCTCCTACAATGAGCAGTTCTTC
>TRBV4-3|15|.|.|TRBJ1-1
CASSQEIRVNTEAFF
TGCGCCAGCAGCCAAGAAATCAGGGTGAATACTGAAGCTTTCTTT
>TRBV5-1|16|.|.|TRBJ2-1
CASSLGSIHGVGEQFF
TGCGCCAGCAGCTTGGGATCTATCCACGGTGTCGGGGAGCAGTTCTTC
>TRBV5-1|14|.|.|TRBJ1-2
CASSLDLGYGGYTF
TGCGCCAGCAGCTTGGACTTGGGCTATGGTGGCTACACCTTC
>TRBV29-1|13|.|.|TRBJ2-7
CSADRLSSYEQYF
TGCAGCGCCGACCGACTTAGCTCCTACGAGCAGTACTTC
>TRBV9|13|.|.|TRBJ2-1
CASSISRDNEQFF
TGTGCCAGCAGCATATCTAGGGACAATGAGCAGTTCTTC
>TRBV12-5|13|.|.|TRBJ1-5
CASGDNSNQPQHF
TGTGCTAGTGGTGACAATAGCAATCAGCCCCAGCATTTT
>TRBV30|11|.|.|TRBJ1-2
CAWTENYGYTF
TGTGCCTGGACGGAAAACTATGGCTACACCTTC
>TRBV9|11|.|.|TRBJ2-1
CARKLYNEQFF
TGTGCCAGAAAGTTGTACAATGAGCAGTTCTTC
>TRBV21-1|17|.|.|TRBJ1-2
CASSNSQWLGANYGYTF
TGTGCCAGCAGCAATTCCCAATGGCTGGGGGCGAACTATGGCTACACCTTC
>TRBV7-9|15|.|.|TRBJ2-2
CASSRRQDPTGELFF
TGTGCCAGCAGCAGAAGACAGGACCCCACCGGGGAGCTGTTTTTT
>TRBV7-2|15|.|few|TRBJ1-5
CASSFSTGMHQPQHF
TGTGCCAGCAGCTTTTCCACAGGGATGCATCAGCCCCAGCATTTT
>TRBV11-2|16|.|few|TRBJ2-2
CASSRVAGRDTGELFF
TGTGCCAGCTCCCGGGTGGCGGGAAGAGACACCGGGGAGCTGTTTTTT